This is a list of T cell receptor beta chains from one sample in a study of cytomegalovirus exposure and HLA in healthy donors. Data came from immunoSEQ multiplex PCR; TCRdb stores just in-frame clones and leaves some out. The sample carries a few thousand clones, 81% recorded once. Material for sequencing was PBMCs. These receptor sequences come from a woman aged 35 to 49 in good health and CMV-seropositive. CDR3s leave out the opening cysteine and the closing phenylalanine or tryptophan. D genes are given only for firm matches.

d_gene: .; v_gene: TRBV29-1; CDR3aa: SVERRGTPLNYGYT
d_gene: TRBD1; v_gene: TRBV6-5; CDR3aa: ASSSAGGRETQY
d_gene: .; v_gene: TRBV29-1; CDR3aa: SVGGGANYGYT
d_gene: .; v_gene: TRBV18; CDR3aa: ASSQEEYEQY
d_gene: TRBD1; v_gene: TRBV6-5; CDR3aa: ASSDRGQVVHEQY
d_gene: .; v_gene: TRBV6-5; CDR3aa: ASSYSQGKTEAF
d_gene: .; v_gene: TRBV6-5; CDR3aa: ASRTTGNTEAF
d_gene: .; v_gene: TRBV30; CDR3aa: AWKRNLNTEAF
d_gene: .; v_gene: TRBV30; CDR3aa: AGGLRQADTQY
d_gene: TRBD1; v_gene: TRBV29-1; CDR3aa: SVEDPLRQGQSYGYT
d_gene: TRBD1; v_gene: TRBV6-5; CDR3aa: ATRGDSTYEQY
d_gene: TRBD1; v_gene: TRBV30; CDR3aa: AWDRQGASNQPQH
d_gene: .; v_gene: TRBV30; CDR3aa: AWSLPTGQFQPQH
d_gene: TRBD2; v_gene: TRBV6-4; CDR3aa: ASSPLPGTSYDEQY
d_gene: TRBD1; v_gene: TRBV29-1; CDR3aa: SAGQENTEAF
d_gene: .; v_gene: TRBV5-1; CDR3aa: ASSLARVNTEAF
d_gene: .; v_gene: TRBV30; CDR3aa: AWRSGSPNQPQH
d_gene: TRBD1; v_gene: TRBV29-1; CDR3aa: SASGQGVYEAF
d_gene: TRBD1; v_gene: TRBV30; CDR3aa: AWTPYYRGTEAF
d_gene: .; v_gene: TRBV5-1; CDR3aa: ASSLGSRPNEKLF
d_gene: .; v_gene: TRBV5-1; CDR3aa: ASTPEEVMNTEAF
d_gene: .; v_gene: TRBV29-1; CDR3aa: SVEGFGLGGRETQY
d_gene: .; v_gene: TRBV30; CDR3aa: AWREGGGNEKLF
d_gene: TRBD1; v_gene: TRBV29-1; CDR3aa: SVPRDRSNQPQH
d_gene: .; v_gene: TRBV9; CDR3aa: ASSVHPSPGETQY
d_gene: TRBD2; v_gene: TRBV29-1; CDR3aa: SVLSGGAGDTQY
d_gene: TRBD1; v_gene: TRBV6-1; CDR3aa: ASSPRDREGQPQH
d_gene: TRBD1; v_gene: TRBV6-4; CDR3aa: ASRPQTGSTGYT
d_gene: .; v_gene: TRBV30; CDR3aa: AWSVTGPYNEQF
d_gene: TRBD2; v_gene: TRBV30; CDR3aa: AWSGLAGGIVNEQF
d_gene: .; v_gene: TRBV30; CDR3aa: AWTYRSTNEKLF
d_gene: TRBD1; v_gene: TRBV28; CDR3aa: ASSHWTGQGNQPQH
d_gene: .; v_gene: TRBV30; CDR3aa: AWSLFNQPQH
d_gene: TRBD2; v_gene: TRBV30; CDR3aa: AWSLSGAVTYEQY
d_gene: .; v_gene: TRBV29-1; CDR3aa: SVTPGNYGYT
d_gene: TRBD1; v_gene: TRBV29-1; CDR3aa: SVGVQGLQY
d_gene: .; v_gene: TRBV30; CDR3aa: AWSYRYNEQF
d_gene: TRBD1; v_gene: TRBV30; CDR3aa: AWQGREGQGIYEQY
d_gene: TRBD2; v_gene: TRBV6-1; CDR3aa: ASRTGGDSYEQY
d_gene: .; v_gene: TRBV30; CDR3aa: ACRGKNEKLF
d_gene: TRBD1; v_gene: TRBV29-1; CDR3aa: STYRGTEAF